The source of this T cell receptor (beta chain) is a study of blood T cell repertoires in COVID-19. The overall study: Donors in the United States, Italy and Spain gave samples during acute or convalescent COVID-19. From T cells, B-cell-depleted T cells, or PBMCs came the material, which was cDNA or gDNA.

Method: immunoSEQ multiplex PCR; TCRdb's copy keeps in-frame clones and lacks some. The sample yields more than 95,000 clones, 86% seen once. The CDR3 runs to 13 residues. Material for sequencing was peripheral blood. The V and J genes are TRBV21-1 and TRBJ2-7; TRBD2 reflects the table's D call only, with no check against the DNA. TRBV21-1 is described as a pseudogene. This receptor was identified in a human donor in a cohort sampled during active COVID-19. The CDR3 loop is CASSPGGDYEQYF. CDR3 DNA: TGTGCCAGCAGCCCGGGAGGTGACTACGAGCAGTACTTC.